The 30 T cell receptor beta chains listed next were all sequenced from one sample in a study of T cell repertoires in cytomegalovirus infection. Which antigens these TCRs recognize remains unknown. TCRdb reanalysed the reads using MiXCR and keeps one entry per CDR3 protein. Seen here are about a million distinct CDR3 sequences, around 32% observed once, and the top ten hold roughly 13%. Sequencing was performed on cultured CD8+ T cells from PBMCs, taken from culture after CMV antigen stimulation. These receptors came from a human donor in good health (CMV status not recorded). Some clones in this sample may be carry-over from other donors' samples.

J is TRBJ1-1 and V is TRBV10-2; 7 positions match TRBD1. Trimming at V came to 2 bases and at J to 11 bases, leaving 14 bases not matched to a gene. Per the germline V gene, CDR1 is WSHSY and CDR2 is SAAADI. There are 15 residues in the CDR3. The CDR3 sequence is CASSERTGAVRMAFF. Here the CDR3 DNA reads TGCGCCAGCAGTGAGCGGACAGGCGCCGTTCGTATGGCTTTCTTT.

This clonotype has only one observation. V is TRBV4-1 and J is TRBJ1-2; no clear D gene. CDR1 is MGHRA, CDR2 YSYEKL, per germline. Deletions cut 0 bases from V and 1 base from J, with 9 bases between. This CDR3 has 15 amino acids. CDR3 loop: CASSQDKDFNYGYTF. In nucleotides, the CDR3 is TGCGCCAGCAGCCAAGATAAGGACTTTAACTATGGCTACACCTTC.

CDR3 loop: CASSLDEPYEQYF. Written as DNA, the CDR3 is TGTGCCAGCAGCTTAGACGAACCCTACGAGCAGTACTTC. The rearrangement joins TRBV7-6 to TRBJ2-7; D not certain. V lost 1 base and J 2 bases, leaving 6 bases between the germline ends. This CDR3 contains 13 residues. Germline loops: CDR1 SGHVS, CDR2 FNYEAQ.

The chain carries TRBV11-3 and TRBJ2-5; the match to TRBD2 covers 10 bases. V lost 5 bases and J lost 5; bases outside the gene matches: 8. This CDR3 has 15 amino acids. CDR1 is SGHNT and CDR2 is YENEEA in the germline V gene. The CDR3 region is CASSRSSGGLETQYF. The CDR3 nucleotides are TGTGCCAGCAGCCGCAGTAGCGGGGGGCTGGAGACCCAGTACTTC.

The chain links TRBV5-5 to TRBJ2-2, with a possible D match to TRBD1 (6 bases). CDR3 length equals 19 residues. The germline V gene has CDR1 SGHKS and CDR2 YYEKEE (reference sequence). The ends were cut back, 4 bases at V and 0 bases at J, with 22 bases in the middle. As DNA, the CDR3 is TGTGCCAGCAGCAGGCGGGCCGGGACACCGGTAACGAACACCGGGGAGCTGTTTTTT. Its protein is CASSRRAGTPVTNTGELFF. Filled out from reference TRBV5-5 and TRBJ2-2, the complete variable domain reads DAGVTQSPTHLIKTRGQQVTLRCSPISGHKSVSWYQQVLGQGPQFIFQYYEKEERGRGNFPDRFSARQFPNYSSELNVNALLLGDSALYLCASSRRAGTPVTNTGELFFGEGSRLTVL.

Comments on this clonotype: This could be a read error, since a much larger clone is one nucleotide away. The rearrangement joins TRBV7-8 to TRBJ1-4; tentative D call: TRBD1 (5 bases). The CDR3 extends over 16 amino acids. Germline V lookup: CDR1 SGHVS, CDR2 FQNEAQ. CDR3: CGSSSAGRGGKEKLFF. The CDR3 DNA sequence: TGTGGCAGCAGCTCGGCGGGGAGGGGCGGAAAGGAAAAACTGTTTTTT.

This clonotype occurred many times. V and J are TRBV7-2 and TRBJ2-1; 10 bases align to TRBD2. The length of the CDR3 is 17 residues. Trimming took 5 bases from V and 5 from J; bases not matched to a gene: 12. The germline CDR1 and CDR2 sequences are SGHTA and FQGNSA. As DNA, the CDR3 is TGTGCCAGCAGCCCTTCCCTTAGCGGGGGGTTTCACAATGAGCAGTTCTTC. It translates to CASSPSLSGGFHNEQFF. Full variable domain (rest looked up from reference TRBV7-2 and TRBJ2-1): GAGVSQSPSNKVTEKGKDVELRCDPISGHTALYWYRQSLGQGLEFLIYFQGNSAPDKSGLPSDRFSAERTGGSVSTLTIQRTQQEDSAVYLCASSPSLSGGFHNEQFFGPGTRLTVL.

A few counts support this clonotype. The gene calls are TRBV6-1 and TRBJ2-3; 9 bases agree with TRBD1. Germline V CDR1 and CDR2: MNHNS, SASEGT. The CDR3 sequence is 16 residues long. The V gene end was trimmed by 0 bases and the J gene end by 9 bases; junction bases not matched to a gene: 10. CDR3 sequence: CASSEAGTGFSRTQYF. The DNA of the CDR3 is TGTGCCAGCAGTGAAGCAGGGACAGGGTTCTCACGGACGCAGTATTTT.

The V and J genes are TRBV7-9 and TRBJ1-3; tentatively, D is TRBD1 (6 bases). CDR1 is SEHNR and CDR2 is FQNEAQ in the germline V gene (reference sequence). V lost 5 bases, J lost 4 bases, and 21 bases lay in between. The CDR3 has 17 residues. The CDR3: CASSGSFEGGSGNTIYF. CDR3 in DNA: TGTGCCAGCAGCGGGAGTTTTGAAGGGGGATCCGGAAACACCATATATTTT.

There are many counts of this clonotype. CDR3: CASSPRQGPTSTDTQYF. The CDR3 region has the DNA TGTGCCAGCAGCCCCCGACAGGGGCCCACTAGCACAGATACGCAGTATTTT. The genes are TRBV7-6 and TRBJ2-3, with 8 positions matching TRBD1. The trim removed 5 bases at V and 0 bases at J, leaving 10 bases unmatched. The CDR3 has 17 residues. The germline V gene has CDR1 SGHVS and CDR2 FNYEAQ.

The chain couples TRBV4-1 to TRBJ1-1; the D gene is possibly TRBD1 (5 bases). The V and J ends lost 0 bases and 6 bases respectively, with 11 bases between them. CDR1 MGHRA and CDR2 YSYEKL come from the germline V gene. The CDR3 length is 14 residues. The CDR3 region is CASSQERWGSEAFF. In DNA form, the CDR3 reads TGCGCCAGCAGCCAAGAACGATGGGGCTCTGAAGCTTTCTTT.

This clonotype was seen only once. The V call is TRBV27, the J call TRBJ2-1; D is ambiguous. Germline V CDR1 and CDR2: MNHEY, SMNVEV (reference sequence). V was clipped by 6 bases and J by 8 bases, with 11 bases between them. The length of the CDR3 is 12 residues. The CDR3 sequence: CASRPRGDEQFF. The CDR3 DNA sequence: TGTGCCAGCAGACCTAGAGGCGATGAGCAGTTCTTC.

This clonotype was found a few times. V gene TRBV7-9 combines with J gene TRBJ2-5; D uncertain. This CDR3 is built from 12 residues. The germline gives CDR1 SEHNR, CDR2 FQNEAQ (reference sequence). The germline V and J ends were trimmed by 3 bases and 11 bases, with 13 bases remaining between them. CDR3 sequence reads: CASSFPSNPQYF. CDR3 bases: TGTGCCAGCAGCTTCCCGTCAAATCCTCAGTACTTC.

This clonotype occurred a few times. The V call is TRBV7-6, the J call TRBJ2-1, with 9 positions matching TRBD2. Germline CDR1 and CDR2: SGHVS and FNYEAQ. The CDR3 totals 15 residues. V lost 4 bases, J lost 5 bases, and 6 bases stayed unmatched. The CDR3 sequence: CASSSGTSSDNEQFF. CDR3 sequence (DNA): TGTGCCAGCAGCTCAGGGACTAGCAGCGACAATGAGCAGTTCTTC.

V is TRBV7-6 and J is TRBJ2-7; no firm D call. CDR1 is SGHVS and CDR2 is FNYEAQ in the germline V gene. There are 14 residues in the CDR3. The V gene lost 1 base and the J gene lost 2 bases, with 9 bases spanning the gap. The CDR3 loop reads CASSLEVGAYEQYF. The CDR3 bases are TGTGCCAGCAGCTTAGAGGTGGGCGCCTACGAGCAGTACTTC.

In this sample, this clonotype turned up a few times. J is TRBJ2-3 and V is TRBV7-9; D ambiguous. The CDR3 consists of 11 residues. Per germline, CDR1 SEHNR and CDR2 FQNEAQ (reference sequence). Trimming cost V 8 bases and J 2 bases, with 5 bases left between them. CDR3: CASEDTDTQYF. CDR3 nucleotide sequence: TGTGCCAGCGAAGACACAGATACGCAGTATTTT.

This chain links TRBV29-1 with TRBJ2-1; 11 positions match TRBD2. The CDR3 covers 15 residues. Losses at the gene ends were 0 bases for V and 9 bases for J; bases not matched to a gene: 7. Germline-derived CDR1 and CDR2 are SQVTM and ANQGSEA. The CDR3 nucleotides are TGCAGCGTTGAAGACCTAGCGGGGGGCCGAAGTGAGCAGTTCTTC. Translation: CSVEDLAGGRSEQFF.

There are a few counts of this clonotype. The CDR3 loop reads CASSFLPLGNYGYTF. In DNA form, the CDR3 reads TGTGCCAGCAGCTTTCTCCCCTTGGGGAACTATGGCTACACCTTC. The rearrangement joins TRBV7-9 to TRBJ1-2; D gene ambiguous. The V gene's germline CDR1 is SEHNR and CDR2 FQNEAQ (reference sequence). V lost 3 bases and J lost 2, with 13 bases in between. The CDR3 extends over 15 amino acids. The full variable domain, with the rest looked up from reference TRBV7-9 and TRBJ1-2, is DTGVSQNPRHKITKRGQNVTFRCDPISEHNRLYWYRQTLGQGPEFLTYFQNEAQLEKSRLLSDRFSAERPKGSFSTLEIQRTEQGDSAMYLCASSFLPLGNYGYTFGSGTRLTVV.

The genes are TRBV9 and TRBJ2-7, with 8 bases lining up with TRBD2. The CDR3 runs to 15 residues. The germline CDR1 and CDR2 sequences are SGDLS and YYNGEE. Trimming removed 0 bases from V and 3 bases from J; junction bases left unmatched: 5. The CDR3: CASSVGGTSNYEQYF. The CDR3 DNA sequence: TGTGCCAGCAGCGTAGGTGGGACTAGTAACTACGAGCAGTACTTC.

This clonotype came up a few times. This chain connects TRBV12-3 or TRBV12-4 to TRBJ2-1, with D unresolved. The CDR3 sequence is 13 residues long. Between the trimmed V and J ends, which lost 2 bases and 8 bases, there was a span of 10 bases. CDR3 residues: CASSLWRLDEQFF. The DNA for the CDR3 is TGTGCCAGCAGTTTATGGCGATTGGATGAGCAGTTCTTC.

The V gene is TRBV11-2, the J gene TRBJ2-7; a possible D gene is TRBD1 (6 bases). The V and J ends lost 5 bases and 4 bases respectively, with 15 bases between them. The CDR3 loop spans 14 amino acids. Looked up from germline, CDR1 is SGHAT and CDR2 is FQNNGV. The CDR3 DNA follows: TGTGCCAGCAGCCACTGGACAGAGACTTACGAGCAGTACGTC. This translates into CASSHWTETYEQYV.

V is TRBV27 and J is TRBJ2-1; D perhaps matches TRBD2 (5 bases). The CDR3 totals 12 residues. V lost 3 bases and J 9 bases, leaving 9 bases between the germline ends. The V gene's germline CDR1 is MNHEY and CDR2 SMNVEV (reference sequence). The chain's CDR3 is CASSFIGIEQFF. The CDR3 DNA reads as TGTGCCAGCAGTTTCATCGGGATTGAGCAGTTCTTC.

CDR3 bases: TGTGCCAGCAGCTTGTTAACCTGGACAGAAGAGTTCACAGATACGCAGTATTTT. It codes for CASSLLTWTEEFTDTQYF. The chain carries TRBV5-6 and TRBJ2-3; a weak D match, TRBD1 (6 bases). CDR1 and CDR2 (germline): SGHDT, YYEEEE. V dropped 1 base and J dropped 2 bases, with 20 bases sitting between them. This CDR3 is built from 18 residues.

The gene calls are TRBV5-6 and TRBJ2-1; possible D gene TRBD1, 8 bases. Per germline, CDR1 SGHDT and CDR2 YYEEEE. There are 15 residues in the CDR3. V gave up 2 bases and J gave up 7 bases, with 16 bases separating them. The CDR3 bases are TGTGCCAGCAGCTTAGGTGACAGGGGAGGGAATGAGCAGTTCTTC. As protein: CASSLGDRGGNEQFF.

This clonotype occurred a few times. The J gene is TRBJ1-5, the V gene TRBV6-1; D is unclear. There are 14 residues in the CDR3. Trimming left V 1 base short and J 5 bases short, with 9 bases between. CDR1 and CDR2 (germline): MNHNS, SASEGT. CDR3 residues: CASSEDPPHQPQHF. CDR3 nucleotide sequence: TGTGCCAGCAGTGAAGATCCTCCTCATCAGCCCCAGCATTTT.

CDR3 amino acids: CASSRFGDSTEAFF. For the CDR3, the DNA is TGTGCCAGCAGTCGATTTGGGGACAGCACTGAAGCTTTCTTT. V and J are TRBV27 and TRBJ1-1; 7 bases line up with TRBD1. The CDR3 totals 14 residues. Germline lookup yields CDR1 MNHEY and CDR2 SMNVEV (reference sequence). Trimming cost V 5 bases and J 4 bases; bases outside gene matches: 7.

This clonotype was counted between two and nine times. In nucleotides, the CDR3 is TGTGCCAGTAACCCGGGACAGTCCTACAATGAGCAGTTCTTC. Residues: CASNPGQSYNEQFF. The chain combines TRBV19 with TRBJ2-1; TRBD1 matches 7 bases. CDR1 is LNHDA and CDR2 is SQIVND in the germline V gene (reference sequence). The CDR3 has 14 amino acids. V gave up 7 bases and J gave up 1 base; unmatched junction bases: 4. The full variable domain, completed using reference TRBV19 and TRBJ2-1, is DGGITQSPKYLFRKEGQNVTLSCEQNLNHDAMYWYRQDPGQGLRLIYYSQIVNDFQKGDIAEGYSVSREKKESFPLTVTSAQKNPTAFYLCASNPGQSYNEQFFGPGTRLTVL.

The rearrangement uses TRBV29-1 and TRBJ2-5, with D perhaps matching TRBD1 or TRBD2 (5 bases each). Germline loops: CDR1 SQVTM, CDR2 ANQGSEA. V dropped 1 base and J dropped 4 bases, with 13 bases sitting between them. This CDR3 spans 14 amino acids. DNA for the CDR3: TGCAGCGTTGAAGTGGGGACCTCTATAGAGACCCAGTACTTC. Its translation: CSVEVGTSIETQYF.

This chain connects TRBV27 to TRBJ1-2; tentatively, D is TRBD1 (6 bases). V lost 10 bases, J lost 3 bases, and 27 bases lay in between. This CDR3 has 17 residues. Germline-derived CDR1 and CDR2 are MNHEY and SMNVEV (reference sequence). Here the CDR3 DNA reads TGTGCCAACAGCCCTCTCAGGTCCAGGGGTGATGACTATGGCTACACCTTC. It is translated as CANSPLRSRGDDYGYTF.

The rearrangement links TRBV27 to TRBJ2-5; D perhaps matches TRBD1 (6 bases). The CDR3 sequence is 14 residues long. From germline, CDR1 is MNHEY and CDR2 SMNVEV (reference sequence). V was trimmed by 6 bases and J by 5 bases, leaving 16 bases between them. CDR3 DNA sequence: TGTGCCAGCAGCGTAGTGATGGGGGCGGAGACCCAGTACTTC. Protein product: CASSVVMGAETQYF.